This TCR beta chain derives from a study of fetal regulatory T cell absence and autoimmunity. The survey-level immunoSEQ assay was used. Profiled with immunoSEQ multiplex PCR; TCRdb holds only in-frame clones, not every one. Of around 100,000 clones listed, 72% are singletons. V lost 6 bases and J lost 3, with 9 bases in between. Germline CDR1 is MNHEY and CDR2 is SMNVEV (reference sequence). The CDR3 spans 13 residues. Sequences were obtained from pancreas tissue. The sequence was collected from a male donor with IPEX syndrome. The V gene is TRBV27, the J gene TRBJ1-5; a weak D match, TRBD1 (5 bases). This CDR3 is CASSRQTNQPQHF. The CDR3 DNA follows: TGTGCCAGCAGCCGACAGACCAATCAGCCCCAGCATTTT.